The sequence of this T cell receptor beta chain was determined in a study of Graves' ophthalmopathy and Graves' hyperthyroidism. This clonotype showed up just once. One junction end does not reproduce the germline sequence, and a read error may be involved. Exclusion criteria comprised other autoimmune diseases, uncontrolled infections, pregnancy or lactation in patients. CDR3 regions of TCR beta were amplified from RNA transcripts. First-round RT-PCR employed HTBI primers, with a second-round multiplex PCR after it. TCRdb analysed the multiplex PCR reads with MiXCR anew, one entry per CDR3 protein. The repertoire has roughly 220,000 distinct CDR3 sequences, around 45% of them found once; the top ten carry less than 50%. Germline V gives CDR1 LNHDA, CDR2 SQIVND (reference sequence). This CDR3 contains 11 residues.

The source is an adult man with Graves' ophthalmopathy. V gene TRBV19 combines with J gene TRBJ2-7, with D possibly being TRBD1 (5 bases). The sample consisted of peripheral blood. CDR3 nucleotide sequence: TGTGCCATTAGTACAAGGGGCGAGCAGTACTTC. Translated, it gives CAISTRGEQYF.